The rows below give T cell receptor beta chains drawn from one sample of a study of control samples from healthy donors and cancer patients. TCRdb's table, derived via immunoSEQ multiplex PCR, lists solely in-frame clones and lacks some. The data show some 120,000 clones, with 87% seen just once and over 2.5% held by the top ten. The sample consisted of blood. Receptors originate from a man in his 60s in good health. Each CDR3 is given with its conserved first and last residue. D genes are given only for firm matches. Clone size appears in some rows only: once, few, many, or a class for an expanded clone.

D	V	length	size	J	DNA	CDR3
-	TRBV18	13	-	TRBJ2-5	TGTGCCAGCTCACCGGGGTACCAAGAGACCCAGTACTTC	CASSPGYQETQYF
TRBD1	TRBV4-3	19	-	TRBJ2-2	TGCGCCAGCAGCCAAGAATCTCTGCAGGGGGCGTTTGGGACCGGGGAGCTGTTTTTT	CASSQESLQGAFGTGELFF
-	TRBV19	16	-	TRBJ1-5	TGTGCCAGTAGTCCCCGACATGGGACTAGCAATCAGCCCCAGCATTTT	CASSPRHGTSNQPQHF
-	TRBV20-1	12	-	TRBJ2-5	TGCAGTGCTGGTGGGGGTGTGGAGACCCAGTACTTC	CSAGGGVETQYF
-	TRBV24-1	16	-	TRBJ2-3	-	CATSDFGEGSTDTQYF
TRBD1	TRBV5-1	15	-	TRBJ2-1	TGCGCCAGCAGCATAGGGACAGGGGTTGGCAATGAGCAGTTCTTC	CASSIGTGVGNEQFF
-	TRBV5-8	12	-	TRBJ2-1	TGTGCCAGCAGCGGGTGGGGGAATGAGCAGTTCTTC	CASSGWGNEQFF
-	TRBV5-1	14	-	TRBJ1-2	TGCGCCAGCAGCTTGGAGGGTCCAGCAGAGGGCTACACCTTC	CASSLEGPAEGYTF
TRBD1	TRBV7-9	14	-	TRBJ1-1	TGTGCCAGCAGCCCCGGACAGGGACACATAGGGGCTTTCTTT	CASSPGQGHIGAFF
-	TRBV5-1	16	few	TRBJ1-1	TGCGCCAGCAGCTTGGCCGGATCGACAGTTGACACTGAAGCTTTCTTT	CASSLAGSTVDTEAFF
-	TRBV5-1	13	-	TRBJ1-3	TGCGCCAGCAGCTTGGTGGTTGGAAACACCATATATTTT	CASSLVVGNTIYF
-	TRBV30	12	-	TRBJ1-1	TGTGCCTGGAGAGGGGCCAGCACTGAAGCTTTCTTT	CAWRGASTEAFF
-	TRBV25-1	16	-	TRBJ1-1	TGTGCCAGCAGTGAATATATCGGGGGGATGAACACTGAAGCTTTCTTT	CASSEYIGGMNTEAFF
-	TRBV7-9	17	once	TRBJ2-2	TGTGCCAGCAGCGGGCCCAGGGGAGGATTAAACACCGGGGAGCTGTTTTTT	CASSGPRGGLNTGELFF
-	TRBV5-1	14	-	TRBJ1-4	TGCGCCAGCTGCCAGTCGGACAGAAATGAAAAACTGTTTTTT	CASCQSDRNEKLFF
-	TRBV23-1	16	-	TRBJ2-2	TGCGCCAGCAGTCAATCGTGGGGGGTAAACACCGGGGAGCTGTTTTTT	CASSQSWGVNTGELFF
-	TRBV4-1	16	-	TRBJ1-4	TGCGCCAGCAGCCAATGGGCGGGGGGGGATAATGAAAAACTGTTTTTT	CASSQWAGGDNEKLFF
-	TRBV11-3	12	-	TRBJ2-3	TGTGCCAGCAGCTTAGCGGGCTATACGCAGTATTTT	CASSLAGYTQYF
-	TRBV21-1	18	-	TRBJ2-2	TGTGCCAGCAGCCCCCGGACTAGCGGGGGGGCAAGGCCCGGGGAGCTGTTTTTT	CASSPRTSGGARPGELFF
TRBD1	TRBV7-9	14	-	TRBJ1-1	TGTGCCAGCAGCTTAACACAGGGGATCGCTGAAGCTTTCTTT	CASSLTQGIAEAFF
-	TRBV7-2	15	-	TRBJ2-7	TGTGCCAACAGCTTAGGGTCAGCGCAAAGTGGCGAGCAGTACTTC	CANSLGSAQSGEQYF
TRBD1	TRBV28	13	-	TRBJ1-2	TGTGCCAGCAGGCTCAGGGGGTTGTATGGCTACACCTTC	CASRLRGLYGYTF
-	TRBV4-1	15	once	TRBJ2-7	TGCGCCAGCAGCCTGGGACACTCATCAACCTACGAGCAGTACTTC	CASSLGHSSTYEQYF
-	TRBV6-1	15	-	TRBJ2-7	TGTGCCAGCAGTGAAGGTCCAGGGATTTTCTTCGAGCAGTACTTC	CASSEGPGIFFEQYF
-	TRBV14	15	-	TRBJ2-7	TGTGCCAGCAGCCAAGGGCAGGGGCGATACTACGAGCAGTACTTC	CASSQGQGRYYEQYF
TRBD2	TRBV28	16	-	TRBJ2-1	TGTGCCAGCAGTAATAGCGGGGGCCGCTCCTACAATGAGCAGTTCTTC	CASSNSGGRSYNEQFF
TRBD1	TRBV7-3	16	-	TRBJ1-4	TGTGCCAGCAGCCCAGGGACGGGACAGGGACAAGAAAAACTGTTTTTT	CASSPGTGQGQEKLFF
TRBD2	TRBV5-4	16	few	TRBJ2-2	TGTGCCAGCAGCTTTGGCAGCGGGGTAGACACCGGGGAGCTGTTTTTT	CASSFGSGVDTGELFF
-	TRBV3-1/TRBV3-2	15	-	TRBJ2-2	TGTGCCAGCAGCCATGAGTCAATTATAGCCGGGGAGCTGTTTTTT	CASSHESIIAGELFF